Below are 15 T cell receptor beta chains sequenced from a single sample in a study of blood T cells in healthy people across ages. A second PCR, run for about 6 to 11 cycles, used a sample-barcoded 5' primer plus a J-beta primer mix. TCRdb used MiXCR to reprocess the 5' RACE reads, holding one entry per CDR3 protein. The sample records a few hundred thousand distinct CDR3 sequences, over 45% being singletons. Sequenced input: blood. The receptors come from a man aged 60-69 years in good health.

The chain joins TRBV9 to TRBJ2-1; D remains unclear. This CDR3 spans 12 amino acids. The V gene lost 2 bases and the J gene lost 6 bases, with 6 bases spanning the gap. Germline CDR1 is SGDLS and CDR2 is YYNGEE. The CDR3: CASSVGINEQFF. For the CDR3, the DNA is TGTGCCAGCAGCGTGGGGATCAATGAGCAGTTCTTC.

In regard to this clonotype: This may come from a read error, since a much larger clone is one base off. This chain links TRBV12-3 or TRBV12-4 with TRBJ2-1; D gene unclear. Trimming removed 6 bases at V and 2 bases at J, with 17 bases between. This CDR3 comprises 16 residues. The CDR3 reads CASSSAGDNPYNEQFF. DNA for the CDR3: TGTGCCAGCAGCTCCGCTGGAGATAACCCCTACAATGAGCAGTTCTTC.

This clonotype was found once. The gene calls are TRBV7-2 and TRBJ2-3, with 15 bases identical to TRBD2. Trimming removed 5 bases from V and 4 bases from J; junction bases left unmatched: 7. The CDR3 covers 17 residues. CDR1 is SGHTA, CDR2 FQGNSA, per germline. CDR3 region: CASSLGLAGGLADTQYF. The CDR3 DNA sequence: TGTGCCAGCAGCCTAGGACTAGCGGGGGGGCTGGCAGATACGCAGTATTTT.

This clonotype was counted many times. The V call is TRBV3-1, the J call TRBJ2-1; maybe TRBD2 (5 bases). Deletions cut 2 bases from V and 2 bases from J, with 7 bases between. The germline CDR1 and CDR2 sequences are LGHDT and YNNKEL (reference sequence). The CDR3 has 14 residues. The CDR3 region is CASSQLAAYNEQFF. Here the CDR3 DNA reads TGTGCCAGCAGCCAACTAGCCGCCTACAATGAGCAGTTCTTC.

The rearrangement links TRBV4-2 to TRBJ2-5; possibly TRBD2 for D (5 bases). CDR1 and CDR2 from the germline V gene are LGHNA and YNFKEQ. CDR3 length: 16 residues. The V gene lost 0 bases and the J gene lost 3 bases, with 14 bases spanning the gap. This CDR3 reads CASSQEVRQREETQYF. The CDR3 bases are TGTGCCAGCAGCCAAGAGGTTAGGCAGAGGGAAGAGACCCAGTACTTC.

V usage is TRBV3-1 and J usage is TRBJ2-3; D perhaps matches TRBD2 (5 bases). From germline, CDR1 is LGHDT and CDR2 YNNKEL (reference sequence). The ends were cut back, 4 bases at V and 4 bases at J, with 12 bases in the middle. This CDR3 has 14 amino acids. DNA of the CDR3: TGTGCCAGCAGCCCGACTGTTAGCGCAGATACGCAGTATTTT. Translating it yields CASSPTVSADTQYF.

The count of this clonotype is one. CDR3 in DNA: TGTGCCAGCAGTTTTGGCCCGGCGTACACCTTC. Its translation is CASSFGPAYTF. The V call is TRBV28, the J call TRBJ1-2, with unresolved D. This CDR3 region has 11 residues. Germline V CDR1 and CDR2: MDHEN, SYDVKM. The V end lost 3 bases, the J end lost 11 bases, and 10 bases lay between the germline ends.

This chain joins TRBV11-2 and TRBJ2-7, with 7 bases identical to TRBD2. Per the germline V gene, CDR1 is SGHAT and CDR2 is FQNNGV. The CDR3 is 15 residues long. J was trimmed by 3 bases and V by 5 bases; bases with no gene match: 10. For the CDR3, the DNA is TGTGCCAGCAGCCCGTGGGAGGGCACTTACTACGAGCAGTACTTC. It specifies CASSPWEGTYYEQYF.

This clonotype was detected only once. This chain uses TRBV6-5 with TRBJ2-3; 11 positions agree with TRBD1. This CDR3 spans 15 amino acids. After removal of 8 bases from V and 4 bases from J, the junction contained 8 bases not matched to a gene. The germline V gene encodes CDR1 MNHEY and CDR2 SVGAGI. The DNA for the CDR3 is TGTGCCAGCGGGAGGACAGGGGGCTATGCAGATACGCAGTATTTT. As protein: CASGRTGGYADTQYF.

The V gene is TRBV29-1, the J gene TRBJ2-4; possible D gene TRBD2, 5 bases. The germline gives CDR1 SQVTM, CDR2 ANQGSEA. The CDR3 consists of 14 residues. Trimming took 5 bases from V and 1 from J, leaving 12 bases between them. In nucleotides, the CDR3 is TGCAGCGTTACCGATCGAGGGGCCAAAAACATTCAGTACTTC. Protein sequence: CSVTDRGAKNIQYF.

The chain carries TRBV20-1 and TRBJ2-4; possibly TRBD1 or TRBD2 for D (5 bases each). Germline V gene lookup returns CDR1 DFQATT and CDR2 SNEGSKA (reference sequence). V gave up 6 bases and J gave up 13 bases, with 16 bases separating them. The CDR3 spans 11 residues. The CDR3 sequence: CSAPGPTEQYF. For the CDR3, the DNA is TGCAGTGCCCCGGGACCCACGGAGCAGTACTTC.

This clonotype was found a few times. This sequence may be a read error, since a much larger clone differs from it by one base. The chain joins TRBV24-1 to TRBJ2-1, with D possibly called TRBD1 or TRBD2 (5 bases each). There are 15 residues in the CDR3. CDR1 and CDR2 (germline): KGHDR, SFDVKD. CDR3 bases: TGTGTCACCAGTGATACGGGACCAACTTACAATGAGCAGTTCTTC. It codes for CVTSDTGPTYNEQFF.

This clonotype was detected ten times or more. The V and J genes are TRBV7-9 and TRBJ1-6, with a possible D match to TRBD1 (5 bases). The CDR3 loop spans 15 amino acids. Trimming pared 5 bases from V and 8 bases from J, leaving 16 bases between. The V gene's germline CDR1 is SEHNR and CDR2 FQNEAQ (reference sequence). CDR3 sequence (DNA): TGTGCCAGCAGCGCGCACCGCGGGGCCGATTCACCCCTCCACTTT. It yields the protein CASSAHRGADSPLHF. The full variable domain, its missing parts supplied by reference TRBV7-9 and TRBJ1-6, is DTGVSQNPRHKITKRGQNVTFRCDPISEHNRLYWYRQTLGQGPEFLTYFQNEAQLEKSRLLSDRFSAERPKGSFSTLEIQRTEQGDSAMYLCASSAHRGADSPLHFGNGTRLTVT.

This clonotype was seen a handful of times. CDR3 sequence (DNA): TGTGCCAGCAGCCAAGGGACAAGACCCTATGGCTACACCTTC. Protein product: CASSQGTRPYGYTF. This rearrangement joins TRBV3-1 to TRBJ1-2; weak D call: TRBD1 (5 bases). The CDR3 has 14 amino acids. Per germline, CDR1 LGHDT and CDR2 YNNKEL (reference sequence). Trimming cost V 1 base and J 4 bases, with 10 bases left between them.

This rearrangement joins TRBV5-8 to TRBJ2-2, with 7 bases that match TRBD1. The CDR3 consists of 16 residues. Germline V gene sequence: CDR1 SGHTS, CDR2 YDEGEE. V lost 4 bases, J lost 5 bases, and 11 bases stayed unmatched. The CDR3 protein is CASSPPTGTRTGELFF. The CDR3 DNA follows: TGTGCCAGCAGCCCGCCGACAGGGACGCGAACCGGGGAGCTGTTTTTT.